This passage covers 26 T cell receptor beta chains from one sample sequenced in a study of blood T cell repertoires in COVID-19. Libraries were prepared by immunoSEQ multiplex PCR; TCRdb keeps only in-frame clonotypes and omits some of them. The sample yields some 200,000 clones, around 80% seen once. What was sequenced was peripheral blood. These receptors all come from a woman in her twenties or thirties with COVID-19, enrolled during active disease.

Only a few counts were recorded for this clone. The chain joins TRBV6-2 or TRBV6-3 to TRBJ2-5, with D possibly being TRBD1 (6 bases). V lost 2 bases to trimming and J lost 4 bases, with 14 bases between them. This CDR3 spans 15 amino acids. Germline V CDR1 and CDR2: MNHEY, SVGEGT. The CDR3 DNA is TGTGCCAGCAGTTACCCCCAACAGGGTGGAGAGACCCAGTACTTC. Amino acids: CASSYPQQGGETQYF.

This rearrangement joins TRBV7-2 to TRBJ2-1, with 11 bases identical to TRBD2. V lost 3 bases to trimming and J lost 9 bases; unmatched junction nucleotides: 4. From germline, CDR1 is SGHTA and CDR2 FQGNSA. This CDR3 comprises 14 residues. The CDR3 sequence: CASSFSLAGGEQFF. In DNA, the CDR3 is TGTGCCAGCAGCTTTTCGCTAGCGGGGGGTGAGCAGTTCTTC. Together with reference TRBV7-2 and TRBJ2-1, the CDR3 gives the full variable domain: GAGVSQSPSNKVTEKGKDVELRCDPISGHTALYWYRQSLGQGLEFLIYFQGNSAPDKSGLPSDRFSAERTGGSVSTLTIQRTQQEDSAVYLCASSFSLAGGEQFFGPGTRLTVL.

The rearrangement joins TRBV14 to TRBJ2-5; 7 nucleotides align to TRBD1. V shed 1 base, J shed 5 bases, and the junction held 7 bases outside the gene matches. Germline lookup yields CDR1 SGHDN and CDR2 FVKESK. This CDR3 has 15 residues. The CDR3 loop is CASSQGGTARETQYF. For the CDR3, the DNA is TGTGCCAGCAGCCAAGGGGGGACAGCGAGGGAGACCCAGTACTTC. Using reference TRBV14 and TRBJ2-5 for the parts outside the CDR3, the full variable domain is EAGVTQFPSHSVIEKGQTVTLRCDPISGHDNLYWYRRVMGKEIKFLLHFVKESKQDESGMPNNRFLAERTGGTYSTLKVQPAELEDSGVYFCASSQGGTARETQYFGPGTRLLVL.

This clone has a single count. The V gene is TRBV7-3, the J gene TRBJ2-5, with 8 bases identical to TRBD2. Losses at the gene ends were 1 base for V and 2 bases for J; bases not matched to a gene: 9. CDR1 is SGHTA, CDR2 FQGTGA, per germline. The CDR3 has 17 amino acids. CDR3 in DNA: TGTGCCAGCAGCTTAATACCAGCCTCGGGGGGGCAAGAGACCCAGTACTTC. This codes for CASSLIPASGGQETQYF.

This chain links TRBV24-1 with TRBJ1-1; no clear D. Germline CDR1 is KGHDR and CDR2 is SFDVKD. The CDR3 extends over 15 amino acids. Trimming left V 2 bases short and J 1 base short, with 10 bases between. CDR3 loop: CATSDSESRNTEAFF. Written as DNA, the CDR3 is TGTGCCACCAGTGATTCCGAGTCTAGGAACACTGAAGCTTTCTTT.

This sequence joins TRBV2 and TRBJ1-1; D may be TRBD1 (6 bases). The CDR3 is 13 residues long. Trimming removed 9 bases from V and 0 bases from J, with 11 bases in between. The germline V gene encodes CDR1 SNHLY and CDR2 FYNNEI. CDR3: CASGQSMNTEAFF. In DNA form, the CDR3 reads TGTGCCAGTGGACAGTCCATGAACACTGAAGCTTTCTTT.

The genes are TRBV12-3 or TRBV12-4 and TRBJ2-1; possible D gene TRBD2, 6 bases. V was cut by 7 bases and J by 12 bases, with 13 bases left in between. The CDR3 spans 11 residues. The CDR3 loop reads CASKPTRLQFF. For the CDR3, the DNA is TGTGCCAGCAAGCCGACTAGATTGCAGTTCTTC.

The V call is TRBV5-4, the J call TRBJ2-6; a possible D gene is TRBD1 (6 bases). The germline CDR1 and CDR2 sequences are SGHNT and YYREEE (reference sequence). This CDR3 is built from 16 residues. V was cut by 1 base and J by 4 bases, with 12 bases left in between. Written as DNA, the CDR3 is TGTGCCAGCAGCTTGATACAGGGAACGGGGGCCAACGTCCTGACTTTC. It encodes CASSLIQGTGANVLTF.

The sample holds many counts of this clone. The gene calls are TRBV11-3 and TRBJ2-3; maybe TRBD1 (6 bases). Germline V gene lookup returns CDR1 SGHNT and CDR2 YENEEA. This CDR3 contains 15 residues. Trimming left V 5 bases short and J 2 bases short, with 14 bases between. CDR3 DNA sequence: TGTGCCAGCAGCCAAGGGGGTTCCCTCACAGATACGCAGTATTTT. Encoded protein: CASSQGGSLTDTQYF.

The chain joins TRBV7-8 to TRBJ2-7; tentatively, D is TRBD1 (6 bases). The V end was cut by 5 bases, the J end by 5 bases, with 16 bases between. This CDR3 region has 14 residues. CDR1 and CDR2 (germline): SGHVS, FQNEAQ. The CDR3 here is CASSLGDRFNEQYF. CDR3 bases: TGTGCCAGCAGCCTCGGCGACAGGTTCAACGAGCAGTACTTC.

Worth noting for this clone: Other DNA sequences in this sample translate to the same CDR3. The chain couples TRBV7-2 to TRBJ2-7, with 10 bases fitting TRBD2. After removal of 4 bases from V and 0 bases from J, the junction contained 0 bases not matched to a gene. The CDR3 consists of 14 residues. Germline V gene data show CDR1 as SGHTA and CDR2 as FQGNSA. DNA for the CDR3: TGTGCCAGCAGCTCTAGCGGGAGCTCCTACGAGCAGTACTTC. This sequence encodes CASSSSGSSYEQYF.

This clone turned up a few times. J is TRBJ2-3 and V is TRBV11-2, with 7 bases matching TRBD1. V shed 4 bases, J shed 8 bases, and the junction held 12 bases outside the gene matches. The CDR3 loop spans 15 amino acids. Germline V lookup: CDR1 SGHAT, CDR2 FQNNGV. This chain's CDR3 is CASSSLRDSRTTQYF. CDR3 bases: TGTGCCAGCAGCTCTCTAAGGGACAGTAGAACTACGCAGTATTTT.

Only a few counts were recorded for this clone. The CDR3 here is CSAGASGRYNEQFF. The CDR3 DNA is TGCAGCGCCGGTGCCAGCGGGAGGTACAATGAGCAGTTCTTC. The V gene is TRBV29-1, the J gene TRBJ2-1; 9 positions match TRBD2. The germline gives CDR1 SQVTM, CDR2 ANQGSEA. There are 14 residues in the CDR3. V was pared by 7 bases and J by 4 bases, with 8 bases of the junction left unmatched.

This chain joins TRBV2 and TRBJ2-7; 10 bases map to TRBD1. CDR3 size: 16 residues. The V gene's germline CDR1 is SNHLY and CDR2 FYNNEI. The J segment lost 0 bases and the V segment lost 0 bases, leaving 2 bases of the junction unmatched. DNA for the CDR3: TGTGCCAGCAGTGAAGCAGGACAGGGGGACTCCTACGAGCAGTACTTC. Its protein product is CASSEAGQGDSYEQYF.

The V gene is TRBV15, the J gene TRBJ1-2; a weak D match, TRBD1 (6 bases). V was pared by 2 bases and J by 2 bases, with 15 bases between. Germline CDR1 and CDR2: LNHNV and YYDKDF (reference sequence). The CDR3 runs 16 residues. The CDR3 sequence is CATSRLKQGRNYGYTF. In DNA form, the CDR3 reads TGTGCCACCAGCAGACTGAAACAGGGTCGCAACTATGGCTACACCTTC.

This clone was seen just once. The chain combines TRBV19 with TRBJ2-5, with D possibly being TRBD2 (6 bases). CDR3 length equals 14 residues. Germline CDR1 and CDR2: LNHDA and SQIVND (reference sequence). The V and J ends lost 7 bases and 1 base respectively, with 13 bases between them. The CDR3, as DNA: TGTGCCAGTACTCTTGGGGGAGGCCAAGAGACCCAGTACTTC. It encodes CASTLGGGQETQYF.

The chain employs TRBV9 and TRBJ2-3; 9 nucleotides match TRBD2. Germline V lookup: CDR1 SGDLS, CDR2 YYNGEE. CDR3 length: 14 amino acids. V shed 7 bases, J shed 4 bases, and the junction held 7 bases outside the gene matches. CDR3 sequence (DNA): TGTGCCAGCGCCAATAGCGGGAGTCCAGATACGCAGTATTTT. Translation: CASANSGSPDTQYF.

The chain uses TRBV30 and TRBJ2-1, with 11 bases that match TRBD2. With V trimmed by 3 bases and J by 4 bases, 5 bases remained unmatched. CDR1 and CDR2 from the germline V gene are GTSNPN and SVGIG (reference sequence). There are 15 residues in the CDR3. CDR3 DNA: TGTGCCTGGAGAAGTAGCGGGAGGGCTTACAATGAGCAGTTCTTC. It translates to CAWRSSGRAYNEQFF.

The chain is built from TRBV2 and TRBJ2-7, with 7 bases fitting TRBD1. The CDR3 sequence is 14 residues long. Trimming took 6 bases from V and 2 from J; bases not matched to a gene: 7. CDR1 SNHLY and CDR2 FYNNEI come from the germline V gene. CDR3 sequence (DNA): TGTGCCAGCAGAACCACCGGGACAGCCTACGAGCAGTACTTC. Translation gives CASRTTGTAYEQYF.

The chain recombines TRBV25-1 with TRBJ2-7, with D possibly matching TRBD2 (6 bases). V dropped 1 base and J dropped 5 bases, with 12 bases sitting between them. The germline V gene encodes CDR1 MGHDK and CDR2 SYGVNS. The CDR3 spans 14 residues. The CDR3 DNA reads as TGTGCCAGCAGTGAATTCGGCGGGACCCACGAGCAGTACTTC. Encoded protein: CASSEFGGTHEQYF.

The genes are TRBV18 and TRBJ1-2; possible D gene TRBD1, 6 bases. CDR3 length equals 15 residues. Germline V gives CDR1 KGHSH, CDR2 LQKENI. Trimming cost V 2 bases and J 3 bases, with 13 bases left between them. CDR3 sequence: CASSPEQGVHYGYTF. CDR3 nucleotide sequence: TGTGCCAGCTCACCAGAACAGGGAGTGCACTATGGCTACACCTTC. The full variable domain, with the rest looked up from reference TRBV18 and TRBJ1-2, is NAGVMQNPRHLVRRRGQEARLRCSPMKGHSHVYWYRQLPEEGLKFMVYLQKENIIDESGMPKERFSAEFPKEGPSILRIQQVVRGDSAAYFCASSPEQGVHYGYTFGSGTRLTVV.

DNA for the CDR3: TGTGCTAGTGGTTCACCGGGACATCAAGGGCATTTCTTC. Its protein product is CASGSPGHQGHFF. The chain links TRBV12-5 to TRBJ2-1, with D maybe TRBD1 (6 bases). The CDR3 loop spans 13 amino acids. V lost 4 bases to trimming and J lost 16 bases, with 20 bases between them. The germline V gene has CDR1 LGHNT and CDR2 FRNRAP.

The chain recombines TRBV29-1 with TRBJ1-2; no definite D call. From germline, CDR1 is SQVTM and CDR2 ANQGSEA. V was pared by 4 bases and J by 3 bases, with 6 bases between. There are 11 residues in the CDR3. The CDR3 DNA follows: TGCAGCGTTGTGGCAGACTATGGCTACACCTTC. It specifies CSVVADYGYTF.

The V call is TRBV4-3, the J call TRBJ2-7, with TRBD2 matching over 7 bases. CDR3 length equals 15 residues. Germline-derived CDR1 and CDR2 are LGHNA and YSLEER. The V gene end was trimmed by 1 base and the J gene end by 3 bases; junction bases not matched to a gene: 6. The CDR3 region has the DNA TGCGCCAGCAGCCAAGGGCCTAGCGGAAACTACGAGCAGTACTTC. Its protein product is CASSQGPSGNYEQYF.

The CDR3 DNA reads TGTGCCAGCAGCCTTGTTGGGGGGGCAAAGGATGGCTACACCTTC. Residues: CASSLVGGAKDGYTF. The chain joins TRBV3-1 (or the pseudogene TRBV3-2) to TRBJ1-2; possibly TRBD1 for D (6 bases). This CDR3 comprises 15 residues. V dropped 4 bases and J dropped 6 bases, with 18 bases sitting between them. CDR1 and CDR2 from the germline V gene are LGHDT and YNNKEL (reference sequence).

In DNA, the CDR3 is TGTGCCAGTAAGGAGGGAGGCTACACCTTC. Translated, it gives CASKEGGYTF. The V and J genes are TRBV19 and TRBJ1-2; D unresolved. Trimming took off 7 bases at V and 8 bases at J, with 8 bases between the two ends. This CDR3 has 10 residues. From germline, CDR1 is LNHDA and CDR2 SQIVND (reference sequence).